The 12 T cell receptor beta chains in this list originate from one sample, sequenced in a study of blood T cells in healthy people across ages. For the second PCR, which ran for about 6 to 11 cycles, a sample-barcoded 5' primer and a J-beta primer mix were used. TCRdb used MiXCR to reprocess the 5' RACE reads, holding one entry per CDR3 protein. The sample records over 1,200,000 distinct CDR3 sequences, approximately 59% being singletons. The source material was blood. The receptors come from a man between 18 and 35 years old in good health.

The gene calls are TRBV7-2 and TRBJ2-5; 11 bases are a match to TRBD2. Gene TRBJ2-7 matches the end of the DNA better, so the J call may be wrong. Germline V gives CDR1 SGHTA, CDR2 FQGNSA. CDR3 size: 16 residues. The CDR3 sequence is CASSLTRASGRYEQYF. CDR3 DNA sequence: TGTGCCAGCAGCTTAACGAGGGCTAGCGGGAGGTACGAGCAGTACTTC.

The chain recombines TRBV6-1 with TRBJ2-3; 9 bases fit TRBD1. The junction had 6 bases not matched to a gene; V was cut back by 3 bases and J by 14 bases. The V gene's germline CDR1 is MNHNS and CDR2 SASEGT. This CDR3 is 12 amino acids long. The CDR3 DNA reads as TGTGCCAGCAGTGATTCGGGGACAGGGATGTATTTT. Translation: CASSDSGTGMYF.

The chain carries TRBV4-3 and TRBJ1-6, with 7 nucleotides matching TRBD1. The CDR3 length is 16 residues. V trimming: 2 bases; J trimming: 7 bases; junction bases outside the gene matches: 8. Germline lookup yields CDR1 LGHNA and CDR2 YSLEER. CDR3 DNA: TGCGCCAGCAGCCAATCCGCAGGGGGATTCAATTCACCCCTCCACTTT. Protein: CASSQSAGGFNSPLHF.

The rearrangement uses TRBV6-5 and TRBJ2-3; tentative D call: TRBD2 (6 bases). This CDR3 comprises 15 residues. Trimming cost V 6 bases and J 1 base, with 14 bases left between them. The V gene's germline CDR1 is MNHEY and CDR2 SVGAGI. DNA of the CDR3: TGTGCCAGCAGGGGGGATGGGGAGGGCACAGATACGCAGTATTTT. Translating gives CASRGDGEGTDTQYF.

The CDR3 spells CASSSPGLATELYF. As DNA, the CDR3 is TGTGCCAGCAGTTCTCCGGGACTAGCTACGGAGTTGTACTTC. This chain uses TRBV27 with TRBJ2-7, with TRBD2 matching 9 bases. Germline V gene lookup returns CDR1 MNHEY and CDR2 SMNVEV (reference sequence). The CDR3 is 14 amino acids. V was clipped by 4 bases and J by 12 bases; unmatched bases: 13.

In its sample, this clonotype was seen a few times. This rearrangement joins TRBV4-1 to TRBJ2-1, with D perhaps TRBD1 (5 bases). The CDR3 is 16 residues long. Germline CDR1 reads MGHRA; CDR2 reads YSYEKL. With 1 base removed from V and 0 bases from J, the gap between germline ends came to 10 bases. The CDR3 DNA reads TGCGCCAGCAGCCAAGGGACATCGAGCTCCTACAATGAGCAGTTCTTC. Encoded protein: CASSQGTSSSYNEQFF.

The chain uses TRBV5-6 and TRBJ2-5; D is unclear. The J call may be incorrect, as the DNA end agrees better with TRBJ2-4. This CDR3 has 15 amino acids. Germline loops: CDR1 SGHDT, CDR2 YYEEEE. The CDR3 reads CASSLQVTAKNIQYF. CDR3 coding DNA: TGTGCCAGCAGCTTGCAGGTAACCGCCAAAAACATTCAGTACTTC.

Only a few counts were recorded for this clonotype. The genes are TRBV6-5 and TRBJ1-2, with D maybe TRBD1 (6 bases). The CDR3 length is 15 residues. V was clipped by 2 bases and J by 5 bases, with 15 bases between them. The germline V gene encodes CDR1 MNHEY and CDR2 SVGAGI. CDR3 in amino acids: CASSYTSGADYGYTF. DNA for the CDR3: TGTGCCAGCAGTTACACGTCAGGGGCCGATTATGGCTACACCTTC.

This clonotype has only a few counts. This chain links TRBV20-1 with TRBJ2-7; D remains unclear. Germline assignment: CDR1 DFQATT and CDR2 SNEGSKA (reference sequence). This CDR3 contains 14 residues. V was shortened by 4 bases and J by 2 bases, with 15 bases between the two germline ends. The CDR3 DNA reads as TGCAGTGCTACCCGGGCCCTGGTCCCCTACGAGCAGTACTTC. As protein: CSATRALVPYEQYF.

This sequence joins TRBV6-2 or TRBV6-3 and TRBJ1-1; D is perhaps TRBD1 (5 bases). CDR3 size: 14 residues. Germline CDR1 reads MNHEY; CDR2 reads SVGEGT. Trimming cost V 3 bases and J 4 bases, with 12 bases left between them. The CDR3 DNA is TGTGCCAGCAGTTATAACGGGGGGGGCACTGAAGCTTTCTTT. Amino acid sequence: CASSYNGGGTEAFF.

The CDR3 is CSVVGQGRTQYF. DNA for the CDR3: TGCAGCGTTGTGGGACAGGGTAGGACCCAGTACTTC. The chain combines TRBV29-1 with TRBJ2-7; the match to TRBD1 covers 9 bases. The closer fit of TRBJ2-5 to the DNA end suggests the J call may be wrong. The CDR3 length is 12 residues. From germline, CDR1 is SQVTM and CDR2 ANQGSEA.

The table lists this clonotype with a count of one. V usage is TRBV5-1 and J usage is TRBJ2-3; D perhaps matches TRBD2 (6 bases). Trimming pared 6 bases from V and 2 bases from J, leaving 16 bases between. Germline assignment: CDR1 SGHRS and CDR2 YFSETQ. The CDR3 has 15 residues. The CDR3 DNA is TGCGCCAGCAACCCGGAGGGGAGATTCACAGATACGCAGTATTTT. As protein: CASNPEGRFTDTQYF.